Listed below are T cell receptor beta chains from one sample, sequenced in a study of cytomegalovirus exposure and HLA in healthy donors. TCRdb's copy holds only in-frame clones and misses some; the assay was immunoSEQ multiplex PCR. The sample includes 150,000 to 200,000 clones, 86% of them seen just once. Sequenced input: PBMCs. The receptors come from a woman aged 18-29 years in good health and CMV-seronegative. The CDR3 runs from the conserved cysteine through the conserved F or W. The D gene is left open where the match is weak. Rows may omit the clone size; those that give it use once, few, many or a size class.

TGTTCCAGCAGCTATGGGACTAGCGGAATCCAAGAGACCCAGTACTTC | CSSSYGTSGIQETQYF | TRBV7-9 | TRBD2 | TRBJ2-5 | -
TGTGCCAGCAGCTTCGGACAGGGTGGCACAGATACGCAGTATTTT | CASSFGQGGTDTQYF | TRBV7-2 | TRBD1 | TRBJ2-3 | -
TGTGCCAGCAGTGAAGCGGGCCAGGGTGACACTGAAGCTTTCTTT | CASSEAGQGDTEAFF | TRBV6-1 | - | TRBJ1-1 | -
TGCGCCAGCAGCCAAGGGGCAGCGGGAGTCTACGAGCAGTACTTC | CASSQGAAGVYEQYF | TRBV4-1 | TRBD2 | TRBJ2-7 | -
TGTGCCAGTAGTGCGACAGGGGTGAACACTGAAGCTTTCTTT | CASSATGVNTEAFF | TRBV19 | TRBD1 | TRBJ1-1 | -
TGTGCCTGGAGTGTACAGGCGGGGCCTTACGAGCAGTACTTC | CAWSVQAGPYEQYF | TRBV30 | - | TRBJ2-7 | -
TGTGCCAGCAGCGCGGGACAGGGAGAGACCCAGTACTTC | CASSAGQGETQYF | TRBV7-3 | TRBD1 | TRBJ2-5 | -
TGTGCCAGCAGTCGACCACTAGCGGGAATAGGGGATACGCAGTATTTT | CASSRPLAGIGDTQYF | TRBV28 | TRBD2 | TRBJ2-3 | -
TGCGCCAGCAGCCGCACGACAGGATCTGGAAACACCATATATTTT | CASSRTTGSGNTIYF | TRBV4-1 | - | TRBJ1-3 | few
TGTGCCAGCAGCCCAAGACTAGCGGAGCCTACAGATACGCAGTATTTT | CASSPRLAEPTDTQYF | TRBV11-1 | TRBD2 | TRBJ2-3 | -
TGTGCCAGCAGTGAGCGGGCCAGTGGGGGCTACACCTTC | CASSERASGGYTF | TRBV6-5 | - | TRBJ1-2 | -
TGTGCCAGCGGCAGGACAGGGGGCGGGCGCGAAAAACTGTTTTTT | CASGRTGGGREKLFF | TRBV6-1 | TRBD1 | TRBJ1-4 | few
TGTGCCAGCAGCCGACTAGCGGGGGGGCGCAGCACAGATACGCAGTATTTT | CASSRLAGGRSTDTQYF | TRBV2 | TRBD2 | TRBJ2-3 | -
TGTGCCAGCAGCGCCGGGACTAGCGGGAGAGATCCCTACGAGCAGTACTTC | CASSAGTSGRDPYEQYF | TRBV6-4 | TRBD2 | TRBJ2-7 | -